The 21 T cell receptor beta chains below all came from one sample that was sequenced in a study of Ad26.COV2.S vaccination and SARS-CoV-2 variants. Repertoires were generated with immunoSEQ multiplex PCR, while TCRdb's copy carries only in-frame clones and drops some. Seen here are 350,000 to 450,000 clones, around 90% observed once, and the top ten hold about 3.8%. This material consisted of peripheral blood, taken after recovery from COVID-19. The origin of the receptors is a human donor who had recovered from COVID-19.

The CDR3 coding sequence is TGTGCCAGCAGCGTAGGGACAGACTATGGCTACACCTTC. This translates into CASSVGTDYGYTF. The rearrangement uses TRBV9 and TRBJ1-2; possible D gene TRBD1, 6 bases. The CDR3 is 13 amino acids. CDR1 is SGDLS and CDR2 is YYNGEE in the germline V gene. V was cut by 0 bases and J by 3 bases, with 6 bases left in between. The variable domain in full, completed from reference TRBV9 and TRBJ1-2, reads DSGVTQTPKHLITATGQRVTLRCSPRSGDLSVYWYQQSLDQGLQFLIQYYNGEERAKGNILERFSAQQFPDLHSELNLSSLELGDSALYFCASSVGTDYGYTFGSGTRLTVV.

The chain recombines TRBV5-5 with TRBJ2-4; D is undetermined. The CDR3 is 12 amino acids. V shed 4 bases and J shed 7 bases, with 9 bases lying between them. Germline lookup yields CDR1 SGHKS and CDR2 YYEKEE (reference sequence). In nucleotides, the CDR3 is TGTGCCAGCAGCGAAGATAGGAACATTCAGTACTTC. Translated: CASSEDRNIQYF.

The V gene is TRBV2, the J gene TRBJ1-6; D is uncertain. V was trimmed by 4 bases and J by 0 bases, leaving 10 bases between them. CDR3 length: 16 amino acids. Germline values: CDR1 SNHLY, CDR2 FYNNEI. The CDR3 is CASSGPGSSYNSPLHF. CDR3 nucleotides: TGTGCCAGCAGTGGACCTGGGAGCTCCTATAATTCACCCCTCCACTTT.

The count of this clone is one. The chain links TRBV3-1 (or the pseudogene TRBV3-2) to TRBJ1-6; the D gene is possibly TRBD1 (5 bases). Germline V lookup: CDR1 LGHDT, CDR2 YNNKEL (reference sequence). The CDR3 length is 14 residues. The V and J ends lost 6 bases and 9 bases respectively, with 15 bases between them. CDR3 in amino acids: CASRPGTGGSPLHF. The CDR3, as DNA: TGTGCCAGCAGACCAGGGACCGGGGGTTCACCCCTCCACTTT.

The chain is built from TRBV12-5 and TRBJ1-1, with D perhaps matching TRBD1 (5 bases). Trimming pared 1 base from V and 4 bases from J, leaving 19 bases between. CDR3 size: 17 residues. Germline CDR1 and CDR2: LGHNT and FRNRAP. CDR3 DNA sequence: TGTGCTAGTGGTTTGGCACCGGGGACCCAAAGGGGCACTGAAGCTTTCTTT. This sequence encodes CASGLAPGTQRGTEAFF.

CDR3 in amino acids: CASSSSGGVSYNEQFF. The CDR3 DNA is TGTGCCAGCAGCTCTAGCGGGGGGGTCTCCTACAATGAGCAGTTCTTC. V gene TRBV5-4 combines with J gene TRBJ2-1; TRBD2 matches 12 bases. The CDR3 runs to 16 residues. CDR1 is SGHNT, CDR2 YYREEE, per germline (reference sequence). Trimming at V came to 3 bases and at J to 0 bases, leaving 1 base not matched to a gene. The full variable domain, in which reference TRBV5-4 and TRBJ2-1 provide the parts outside the CDR3, is ETGVTQSPTHLIKTRGQQVTLRCSSQSGHNTVSWYQQALGQGPQFIFQYYREEENGRGNFPPRFSGLQFPNYSSELNVNALELDDSALYLCASSSSGGVSYNEQFFGPGTRLTVL.

The chain joins TRBV6-5 to TRBJ1-1, with a tentative D call TRBD1 (6 bases). Germline CDR1 and CDR2: MNHEY and SVGAGI. V was clipped by 0 bases and J by 11 bases, with 13 bases between them. The length of the CDR3 is 13 residues. The CDR3 sequence is CASSYSRTVEAFF. The CDR3 nucleotides read TGTGCCAGCAGTTACTCCCGGACAGTTGAGGCTTTCTTT.

J is TRBJ1-1 and V is TRBV2; no definite D call. This CDR3 region has 11 residues. The V gene lost 2 bases and the J gene lost 5 bases, with 3 bases spanning the gap. CDR1 is SNHLY, CDR2 FYNNEI, per germline. The CDR3 bases are TGTGCCAGCAGTGAATGGACTGAAGCTTTCTTT. It encodes CASSEWTEAFF.

The genes are TRBV4-1 and TRBJ2-1, with D perhaps TRBD1 (6 bases). This CDR3 has 17 residues. The V and J ends lost 0 bases and 4 bases respectively, with 16 bases between them. From germline, CDR1 is MGHRA and CDR2 YSYEKL. The CDR3 DNA sequence: TGCGCCAGCAGCCAAGATAGGCTAGGGGGTAAATACAATGAGCAGTTCTTC. The encoded protein is CASSQDRLGGKYNEQFF.

This clone was recorded only once. The chain uses TRBV5-1 and TRBJ2-5, with D perhaps TRBD1 (5 bases). Trimming removed 2 bases at V and 2 bases at J, with 10 bases between. This CDR3 comprises 14 residues. Germline V lookup: CDR1 SGHRS, CDR2 YFSETQ. The CDR3 coding sequence is TGCGCCAGCAGCTTTACAGGTTTTCAAGAGACCCAGTACTTC. This sequence encodes CASSFTGFQETQYF.

The chain links TRBV27 to TRBJ2-7, with D possibly matching TRBD1 (5 bases). Germline V gives CDR1 MNHEY, CDR2 SMNVEV (reference sequence). The CDR3 runs 16 residues. Trimming pared 3 bases from V and 2 bases from J, leaving 17 bases between. CDR3 coding DNA: TGTGCCAGCAGTTTCCAGATACCCAGGGTTCCCTACGAGCAGTACTTC. Protein product: CASSFQIPRVPYEQYF.

The gene calls are TRBV19 and TRBJ2-7; maybe TRBD1 (5 bases). This CDR3 comprises 16 residues. CDR1 and CDR2 (germline): LNHDA, SQIVND (reference sequence). V was trimmed by 0 bases and J by 2 bases, leaving 14 bases between them. Here the CDR3 reads CASSIDLRQPAYEQYF. The CDR3, as DNA: TGTGCCAGTAGTATAGATCTTCGACAGCCCGCCTACGAGCAGTACTTC.

This chain uses TRBV5-6 with TRBJ2-1; D might be TRBD2 (7 bases). Trimming pared 4 bases from V and 1 base from J, leaving 18 bases between. The germline gives CDR1 SGHDT, CDR2 YYEEEE. The CDR3 covers 17 residues. The DNA of the CDR3 is TGTGCCAGCAGCCCGAGGATGGGGGGGCCTTCCTACAATGAGCAGTTCTTC. Amino acid sequence: CASSPRMGGPSYNEQFF.

This chain uses TRBV3-1 (or the pseudogene TRBV3-2) with TRBJ1-3, with unresolved D. This CDR3 contains 16 residues. Deletions cut 4 bases from V and 0 bases from J, with 13 bases between. Germline CDR1 LGHDT, CDR2 YNNKEL (reference sequence). The CDR3 here is CASSPIGGFSGNTIYF. The CDR3 DNA follows: TGTGCCAGCAGCCCGATAGGAGGGTTCTCTGGAAACACCATATATTTT.

The J gene is TRBJ2-5, the V gene TRBV7-2; a possible D gene is TRBD1 (6 bases). The CDR3 is 16 amino acids. The V end lost 4 bases, the J end lost 5 bases, and 20 bases lay between the germline ends. Germline lookup yields CDR1 SGHTA and CDR2 FQGNSA. The CDR3 region is CASSYAGTRVGETQYF. DNA of the CDR3: TGTGCCAGCAGCTACGCCGGGACAAGAGTGGGGGAGACCCAGTACTTC.

The chain is built from TRBV18 and TRBJ1-1; maybe TRBD1 (6 bases). The CDR3 consists of 16 residues. Germline V gene sequence: CDR1 KGHSH, CDR2 LQKENI. Trimming shortened V by 1 base and J by 2 bases, and 14 bases separated the two germline ends. The CDR3 region is CASSPRMGHRNTEAFF. CDR3 nucleotides: TGTGCCAGCTCACCACGGATGGGACATAGAAACACTGAAGCTTTCTTT. Full variable domain (remainder filled in from reference TRBV18 and TRBJ1-1): NAGVMQNPRHLVRRRGQEARLRCSPMKGHSHVYWYRQLPEEGLKFMVYLQKENIIDESGMPKERFSAEFPKEGPSILRIQQVVRGDSAAYFCASSPRMGHRNTEAFFGQGTRLTVV.

CDR3 DNA sequence: TGTGCCAGCAGCGCGGAGAAACAGGGCCGGAACACTGAAGCTTTCTTT. This translates into CASSAEKQGRNTEAFF. The chain combines TRBV5-6 with TRBJ1-1; tentative D call: TRBD1 (6 bases). The CDR3 extends over 16 amino acids. V lost 4 bases and J lost 1, with 17 bases in between. From germline, CDR1 is SGHDT and CDR2 YYEEEE.

The chain combines TRBV2 with TRBJ2-7, with 7 positions matching TRBD1. Per the germline V gene, CDR1 is SNHLY and CDR2 is FYNNEI. This CDR3 spans 14 amino acids. V gave up 5 bases and J gave up 5 bases; unmatched junction bases: 9. This chain's CDR3 is CASSPSTGSNEQYF. In DNA, the CDR3 is TGTGCCAGCAGTCCCTCGACAGGGAGTAACGAGCAGTACTTC.

The chain joins TRBV5-4 to TRBJ2-5; TRBD2 matches at 11 bases. The CDR3 length is 15 residues. Germline V CDR1 and CDR2: SGHNT, YYREEE (reference sequence). V lost 3 bases to trimming and J lost 2 bases; unmatched junction nucleotides: 3. The CDR3 reads CASSSRLAGQETQYF. The CDR3 nucleotides are TGTGCCAGCAGCTCCCGACTAGCGGGGCAAGAGACCCAGTACTTC.

The rearrangement joins TRBV6-2 or TRBV6-3 to TRBJ2-1; weak D call: TRBD2 (6 bases). This CDR3 spans 14 amino acids. Looked up from germline, CDR1 is MNHEY and CDR2 is SVGEGT. With 5 bases removed from V and 6 bases from J, the gap between germline ends came to 14 bases. CDR3 loop: CASSRTKAPNEQFF. The DNA of the CDR3 is TGTGCCAGCAGTAGGACTAAAGCCCCCAATGAGCAGTTCTTC.

The chain is built from TRBV24-1 and TRBJ2-5; TRBD1 matches at 12 bases. In germline, CDR1 is KGHDR, CDR2 SFDVKD. This CDR3 has 17 residues. V shed 4 bases, J shed 5 bases, and the junction held 10 bases outside the gene matches. The CDR3 is CATSEGPGQGAGETQYF. Here the CDR3 DNA reads TGTGCCACCAGTGAGGGTCCGGGACAGGGGGCTGGGGAGACCCAGTACTTC.